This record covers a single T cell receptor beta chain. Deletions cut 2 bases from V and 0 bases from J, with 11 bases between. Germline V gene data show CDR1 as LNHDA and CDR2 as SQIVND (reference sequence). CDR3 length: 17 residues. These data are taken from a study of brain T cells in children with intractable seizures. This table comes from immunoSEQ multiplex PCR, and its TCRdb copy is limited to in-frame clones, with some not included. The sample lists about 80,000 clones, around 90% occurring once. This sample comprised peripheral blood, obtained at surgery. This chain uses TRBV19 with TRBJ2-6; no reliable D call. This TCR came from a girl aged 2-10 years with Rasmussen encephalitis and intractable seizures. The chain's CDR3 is CASSILRVLSGANVLTF. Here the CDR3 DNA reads TGTGCCAGTAGTATACTCCGGGTCCTCTCTGGGGCCAACGTCCTGACTTTC.